The clone carrying this T cell receptor (beta chain) came up many times. Its antigen remains unknown. Per the germline V gene, CDR1 is DFQATT and CDR2 is SNEGSKA (reference sequence). Between the trimmed V and J ends, which lost 2 bases and 0 bases, there was a span of 8 bases. The CDR3 sequence is 13 residues long. The TCR library protocol was used to attach unique molecular identifiers. These identifiers were attached to individual cDNA molecules. Using its own MiXCR run on the 5' RACE reads, TCRdb lists one record per CDR3 protein. The top ten clones hold 4.5% to 7% of a sample with about 48,000 distinct CDR3 sequences, 6.5% to 9.5% of them seen once. The sample belongs to a study of early T cells in non-severe SARS-CoV-2 infection. Study at large: Investigators sequenced bulk RNA drawn from unsorted whole blood, and chains remained unpaired.

Whole-study findings and limits: Matches to VDJdb favored anti-spike CD8 responses and missed private and CD4 specificities.

V usage is TRBV20-1 and J usage is TRBJ2-7; D remains ambiguous. The sequence derives from an adult who was a healthcare worker with PCR-confirmed SARS-CoV-2 infection or an uninfected control (not recorded which). Sequencing input: whole blood. In nucleotides, the CDR3 is TGCAGTGCTAGACGGCAGCCCTCCTACGAGCAGTACTTC. Encoded protein: CSARRQPSYEQYF.